The 4 T cell receptor beta chains given below trace back to one sample, sequenced in a study of T cells in Graves' hyperthyroidism and ophthalmopathy. RNA transcripts gave rise to amplified TCR beta CDR3 regions. Researchers ran a first-round RT-PCR on the TCR CDR3 using the HTBI primer set. TCRdb re-derived calls from the multiplex PCR reads in MiXCR, one entry per CDR3 protein. The table includes under 400,000 distinct CDR3 sequences, less than 15% detected once. Sequenced material: blood. All receptors derive from a woman aged 18-35 years with Graves' hyperthyroidism.

This clonotype was seen repeatedly, ten times or more. The chain has TRBV7-6 and TRBJ2-5; D gene ambiguous. Trimming shortened V by 4 bases and J by 4 bases, and 10 bases separated the two germline ends. Looked up from germline, CDR1 is SGHVS and CDR2 is FNYEAQ. CDR3 length: 13 residues. The CDR3 coding sequence is TGTGCCAGCAGCTCACGCGTGACAGAGACCCAGTACTTC. This gives the protein CASSSRVTETQYF.

This clonotype was observed many times. V and J are TRBV24-1 and TRBJ2-2; TRBD2 agrees at 7 bases. Losses at the gene ends were 1 base for V and 1 base for J; bases not matched to a gene: 2. This CDR3 contains 16 residues. CDR1 is KGHDR and CDR2 is SFDVKD in the germline V gene. The CDR3 DNA is TGTGCCACCAGTGATTTCGCGGGGGTGAACACCGGGGAGCTGTTTTTT. This translates into CATSDFAGVNTGELFF.

V usage is TRBV19 and J usage is TRBJ2-2; D is perhaps TRBD1 (6 bases). Germline values: CDR1 LNHDA, CDR2 SQIVND (reference sequence). V was trimmed by 7 bases and J by 4 bases, leaving 19 bases between them. The CDR3 spans 16 residues. The CDR3 protein is CASTEYLQQGTGELFF. Written as DNA, the CDR3 is TGTGCCAGTACCGAGTATCTCCAACAGGGCACCGGGGAGCTGTTTTTT.

This clonotype was observed many times. The chain couples TRBV27 to TRBJ2-1, with D possibly being TRBD2 (6 bases). Trimming took off 4 bases at V and 12 bases at J, with 25 bases between the two ends. The CDR3 spans 16 residues. Germline V CDR1 and CDR2: MNHEY, SMNVEV (reference sequence). This CDR3 reads CASSSEPPGLVSWQFF. The CDR3 bases are TGTGCCAGCAGTTCGGAACCCCCGGGACTGGTTTCTTGGCAGTTCTTC.